This TCR beta chain was captured in a study of CD8+ T cells in alopecia areata. Study-wide findings and caveats: It was observed that many expanded lesional clones persisted in scalp and blood during tofacitinib. Tofacitinib yielded significantly lower scalp clonality and fewer expanded CD8+ clones among the top 100. It was lesional scalp, especially alopecia totalis/universalis, that showed higher clonality than normal scalp.

Treatment of the sample: oral pan-JAK inhibitor, 5-10 mg twice daily. PBMCs provided sorted CD4+ and CD8+ T cells. With regard to this clone: Antigen: not known.

RNA was isolated and reverse transcribed to cDNA, the sequencing template. Here immunoSEQ multiplex PCR was the method, and the copy in TCRdb shows in-frame clones only, minus some. The sample has around 300,000 clones; about 60% are singletons. This clonotype was sampled from a human donor with alopecia areata. The source material was CD4+ T cells sorted from blood, sampled at roughly week 53, from a patient treated with tofacitinib.

CDR3 loop: CASSPSTSGGLHEQFF. The DNA for the CDR3 is TGTGCCAGCAGCCCTTCAACTAGCGGGGGGTTGCATGAGCAGTTCTTC. The chain has TRBV9 and TRBJ2-1; 12 bases are a match to TRBD2. CDR1 and CDR2 from the germline V gene are SGDLS and YYNGEE. Trimming removed 4 bases from V and 8 bases from J; junction bases left unmatched: 10. CDR3 length: 16 residues. Full variable domain (remainder filled in from reference TRBV9 and TRBJ2-1): DSGVTQTPKHLITATGQRVTLRCSPRSGDLSVYWYQQSLDQGLQFLIQYYNGEERAKGNILERFSAQQFPDLHSELNLSSLELGDSALYFCASSPSTSGGLHEQFFGPGTRLTVL.